The entry that follows covers one TCR beta chain sequence. This clone is termed medium-sized (0.01 to 0.1%). The clone's antigen remains unknown. Base qualities were left out, and no much larger clone turns up one base away. This record comes from a study of blood T cell repertoires in COVID-19 (dated by TCRdb to about 2020). Concerning the study at large: Samples covering the acute and convalescent phases of COVID-19 were provided by collaborators in the United States, Italy and Spain. Nearly every sample came with metadata listing a de-identified subject ID, COVID-19 status, age in years and sex. HLA class I and class II types, where available, came from metadata supplied by the sample provider rather than from assay-based typing. Samples were obtained from the ongoing ImmuneRACE study (first 160 participants) and from 1,200 or so subjects provided by 6 global collaborators. The dataset comprised deeply sampled blood TCRbeta repertoires from subjects exposed to, actively infected with, or recovered from COVID-19. The repertoires were made available in a free public database intended to serve as a resource for research on the immune response to SARS-CoV-2. The prospective study material was composed of cDNA or gDNA derived from T cells, B-cell-depleted T cells, or PBMCs. What the work shows at the level of the full study, not this receptor alone: Clinical and demographic metadata were provided uncurated, with the amount varying by source and participant.

Its CDR3 holds 13 amino acids, cysteine through phenylalanine. This entry keeps only the CDR3 DNA: 39 bases, framed from base 1. The germline V gene encodes CDR1 LNHDA and CDR2 SQIVND (reference sequence). Cut back by 6 bases and 0 bases, the V and J ends lie 8 bases apart. One collaborating source in Seattle enrolled patients while the patients were actively infected and followed the patients over time throughout the course of disease. Whole blood was collected in K2EDTA tubes by collaborating institutions according to the institutions' own protocols. Collaborator samples were shipped for TCRbeta analysis as frozen whole blood, isolated PBMCs, or DNA extracted from either sample type. TCRbeta CDR3 regions were amplified from genomic DNA by means of the immunoSEQ Assay, a bias-controlled multiplex PCR. The published analysis was carried out like this. The number of nucleated cells in each sample was estimated by amplification of reference gene primers within the assay. To quantify the absolute abundance of each unique TCRbeta CDR3 rearrangement, sequence reads were collapsed and filtered. For each sample, productive Simpson clonality was calculated as the square root of Simpson's diversity index across productive rearrangements. The source is immuneACCESS, and TCRdb retained only in-frame sequences with V and J called. Part of the clones is not carried over; for the studies checked, unresolved V genes explain less than half of this, and the remainder is unexplained. The V and J calls and clone size were taken over from that table, and D and trimming were inferred from the DNA. The sample table lists fewer than 400,000 clones, roughly 90% of them with a count of one. The leading ten clones occupy 2.5% to 3.5% of the sample.

The sequence joins TRBV19 to TRBJ1-1; the best D guess is TRBD1, with 5 bases matching. This TCR came from a woman aged 30 to 39 with COVID-19, enrolled during active disease. Sequenced sample: peripheral blood. CDR3 protein: CASSAGMNTEAFF. The DNA reads TGTGCCAGTAGCGCAGGGATGAACACTGAAGCTTTCTTT.